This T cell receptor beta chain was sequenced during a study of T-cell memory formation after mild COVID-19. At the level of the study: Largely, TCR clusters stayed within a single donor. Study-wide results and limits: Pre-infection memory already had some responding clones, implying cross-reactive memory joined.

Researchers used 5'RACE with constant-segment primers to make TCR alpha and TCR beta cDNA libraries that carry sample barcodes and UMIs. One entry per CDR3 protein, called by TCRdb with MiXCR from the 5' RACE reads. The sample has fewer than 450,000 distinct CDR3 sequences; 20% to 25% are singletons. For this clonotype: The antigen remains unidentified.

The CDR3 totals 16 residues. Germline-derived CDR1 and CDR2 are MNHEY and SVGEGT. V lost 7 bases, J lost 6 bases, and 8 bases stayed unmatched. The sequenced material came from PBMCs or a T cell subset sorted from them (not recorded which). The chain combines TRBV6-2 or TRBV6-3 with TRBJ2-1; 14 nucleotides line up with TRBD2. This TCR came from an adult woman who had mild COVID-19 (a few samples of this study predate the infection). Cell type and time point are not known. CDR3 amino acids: CASTGTSGSVRNEQFF. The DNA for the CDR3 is TGTGCCAGCACCGGGACTAGCGGGAGTGTACGCAATGAGCAGTTCTTC.